Listed below are T cell receptor beta chains from one sample, sequenced in a study of cytomegalovirus exposure and HLA in healthy donors. Method: immunoSEQ multiplex PCR; TCRdb's copy keeps in-frame clones and lacks some. The table records some 150,000 clones, roughly 70% of them present only once. Sequencing input: PBMCs. These receptors were collected from a man aged 45-60 years in good health and CMV-seropositive. Both conserved end residues are part of each CDR3. A D gene is named only where the DNA matches it firmly. Some rows have no size entry. The others give once, few or many, or a class for an expanded clone.

j_call d_call v_call clone_size cdr3_aa cdr3_nt
TRBJ1-2 TRBD1 TRBV18 NA CASSPTRGDYGYTF TGTGCCAGCTCACCAACCAGGGGGGACTATGGCTACACCTTC
TRBJ1-1 NA TRBV5-1 NA CASSSRDGIMNTEAFF TGCGCCAGCAGCTCCAGGGATGGAATCATGAACACTGAAGCTTTCTTT
TRBJ2-3 NA TRBV5-6 NA CASSLTGPDTQYF TGTGCCAGCAGCTTGACAGGGCCCGATACGCAGTATTTT
TRBJ1-1 NA TRBV6-1 NA CASSAEEWTNTEAFF TGTGCCAGCAGTGCGGAGGAGTGGACGAACACTGAAGCTTTCTTT
TRBJ2-2 TRBD1 TRBV11-1 few CASSSAKGGRYTGELFF TGTGCCAGCAGCTCAGCTAAAGGGGGCAGGTACACCGGGGAGCTGTTTTTT
TRBJ2-1 NA TRBV29-1 NA CSVEDLPGSGSYNEQFF TGCAGCGTTGAAGATCTTCCAGGGTCCGGGTCCTACAATGAGCAGTTCTTC
TRBJ2-1 NA TRBV5-8 NA CASSAGPINEQFF TGTGCCAGCAGCGCGGGACCCATCAATGAGCAGTTCTTC
TRBJ1-2 NA TRBV6-4 medium-sized CASSDSEEGVYGYTF TGTGCCAGCAGTGACTCTGAGGAGGGTGTTTATGGCTACACCTTC
TRBJ2-1 NA TRBV4-1 NA CASSPQGRSNEQFF TGCGCCAGCAGCCCACAGGGTAGAAGCAATGAGCAGTTCTTC
TRBJ2-3 NA TRBV18 NA CASSPYRATDTQYF TGTGCCAGCTCACCGTACAGGGCCACAGATACGCAGTATTTT
TRBJ2-5 NA TRBV19 few CASSISRGDQETQYF TGTGCCAGTAGTATAAGTAGGGGTGATCAAGAGACCCAGTACTTC
TRBJ1-2 NA TRBV28 NA CASAGGPNYGYTF TGTGCCAGCGCCGGGGGGCCTAACTATGGCTACACCTTC
TRBJ1-1 TRBD1 TRBV6-5 few CASRPPGGPNTEAFF TGTGCCAGCAGACCCCCAGGGGGCCCGAACACTGAAGCTTTCTTT
TRBJ1-1 TRBD1 TRBV19 NA CASRSGQGYTEAFF TGTGCCTCCCGAAGTGGACAGGGATACACTGAAGCTTTCTTT
TRBJ2-3 TRBD2 TRBV18 NA CASSPPGTRGADTQYF TGTGCCAGCTCACCACCGGGCACGCGGGGGGCAGATACGCAGTATTTT
TRBJ1-1 NA TRBV6-1 few CASSESTGPNTEAFF TGTGCCAGCAGTGAATCTACAGGCCCGAACACTGAAGCTTTCTTT
TRBJ1-1 TRBD1 TRBV7-9 NA CASSLLGQGARGDEAFF TGTGCCAGCAGCTTACTAGGACAGGGGGCGAGAGGGGATGAAGCTTTCTTT
TRBJ1-1 NA TRBV19 NA CASSIGYAPTEAFF TGTGCCAGTAGTATCGGTTATGCCCCCACTGAAGCTTTCTTT
TRBJ2-5 TRBD1 TRBV9 NA CASSVEVGTGETQYF TGTGCCAGCAGCGTAGAGGTGGGGACAGGGGAGACCCAGTACTTC
TRBJ2-1 TRBD2 TRBV5-4 NA CASSFGLAGGDNEQFF TGTGCCAGCAGCTTTGGACTAGCGGGAGGAGACAATGAGCAGTTCTTC
TRBJ1-4 TRBD1 TRBV6-5 NA CASSSDTGANEKLFF TGTGCCAGCAGTTCCGACACAGGGGCTAATGAAAAACTGTTTTTT
TRBJ1-6 NA TRBV5-4 once CASSLGRWRGSPLHF TGTGCCAGCAGCTTGGGCAGGTGGAGAGGGTCACCCCTCCACTTT
TRBJ2-2 TRBD2 TRBV5-4 NA CASSLGLAGTGELFF TGTGCCAGCAGCCTCGGACTAGCGGGGACCGGGGAGCTGTTTTTT
TRBJ1-5 TRBD1 TRBV7-2 NA CASSPGTGGCSNQPQHF TGTGCCAGCAGCCCCGGGACAGGGGGATGTAGCAATCAGCCCCAGCATTTT
TRBJ2-5 TRBD2 TRBV15 NA CATSRSQRGARETQYF TGTGCCACCAGCAGGTCCCAGCGGGGGGCCCGGGAGACCCAGTACTTC
TRBJ2-7 TRBD2 TRBV5-6 NA CASSLVSGLAAYEQYF TGTGCCAGCAGCTTGGTTTCGGGACTAGCAGCCTACGAGCAGTACTTC
TRBJ2-7 NA TRBV4-3 medium-sized CASSQDQHSPGTYEQYF TGCGCCAGCAGCCAAGATCAACACAGCCCGGGGACCTACGAGCAGTACTTC
TRBJ2-7 TRBD1 TRBV11-2 NA CASSPPGQRYEQYF TGTGCCAGCAGCCCCCCGGGACAGCGCTACGAGCAGTACTTC
TRBJ1-1 NA TRBV7-9 NA CASGTQGTEAFF TGTGCCAGCGGGACTCAGGGTACTGAAGCTTTCTTT
TRBJ1-5 NA TRBV11-3 NA CASSLVPGNQPQHF TGTGCCAGCAGCTTAGTTCCCGGCAATCAGCCCCAGCATTTT
TRBJ1-4 NA TRBV4-1 NA CASSQGQGGSEKLFF TGCGCCAGCAGCCAAGGGCAGGGAGGGAGTGAAAAACTGTTTTTT